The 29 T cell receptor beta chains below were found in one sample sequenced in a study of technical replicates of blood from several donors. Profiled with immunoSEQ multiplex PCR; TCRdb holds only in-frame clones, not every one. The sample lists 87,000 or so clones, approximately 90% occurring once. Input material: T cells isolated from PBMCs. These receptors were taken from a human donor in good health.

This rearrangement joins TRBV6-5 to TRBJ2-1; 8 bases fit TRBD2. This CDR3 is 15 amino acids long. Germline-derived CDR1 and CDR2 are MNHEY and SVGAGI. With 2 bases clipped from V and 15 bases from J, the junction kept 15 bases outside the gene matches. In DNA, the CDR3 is TGTGCCAGCAGTTACGGCGGCGGGGGGTCCCTGGCTTGGTTCTTC. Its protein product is CASSYGGGGSLAWFF.

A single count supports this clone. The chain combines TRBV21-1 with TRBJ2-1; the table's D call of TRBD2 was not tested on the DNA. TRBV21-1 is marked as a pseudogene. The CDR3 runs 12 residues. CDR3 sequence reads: CASSPGYNEQFF. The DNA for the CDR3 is TGTGCCAGCAGTCCGGGCTACAATGAGCAGTTCTTC.

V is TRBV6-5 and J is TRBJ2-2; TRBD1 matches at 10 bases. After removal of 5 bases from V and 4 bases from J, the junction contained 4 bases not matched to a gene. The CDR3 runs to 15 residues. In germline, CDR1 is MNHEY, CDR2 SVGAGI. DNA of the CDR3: TGTGCCAGCAGTCCGCGGACAGGGGGCACCGGGGAGCTGTTTTTT. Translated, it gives CASSPRTGGTGELFF.

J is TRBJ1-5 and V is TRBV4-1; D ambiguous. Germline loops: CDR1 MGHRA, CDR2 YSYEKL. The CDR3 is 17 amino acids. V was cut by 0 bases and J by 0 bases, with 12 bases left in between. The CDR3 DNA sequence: TGCGCCAGCAGCCAAGAGGGAAGAGGGTATAGCAATCAGCCCCAGCATTTT. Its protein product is CASSQEGRGYSNQPQHF.

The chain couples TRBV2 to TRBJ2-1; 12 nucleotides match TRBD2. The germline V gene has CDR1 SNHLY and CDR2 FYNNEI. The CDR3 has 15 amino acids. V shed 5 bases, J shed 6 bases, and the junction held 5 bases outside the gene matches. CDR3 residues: CASSRLAGGLNEQFF. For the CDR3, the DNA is TGTGCCAGCAGTAGGCTAGCGGGGGGGCTCAATGAGCAGTTCTTC.

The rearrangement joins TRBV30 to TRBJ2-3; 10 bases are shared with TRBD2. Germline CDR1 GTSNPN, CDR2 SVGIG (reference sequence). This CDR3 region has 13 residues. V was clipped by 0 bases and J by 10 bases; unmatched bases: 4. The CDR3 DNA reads TGTGCCTGGAGTGTAGATAGCGGGGGGCCGCAGTATTTT. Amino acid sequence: CAWSVDSGGPQYF.

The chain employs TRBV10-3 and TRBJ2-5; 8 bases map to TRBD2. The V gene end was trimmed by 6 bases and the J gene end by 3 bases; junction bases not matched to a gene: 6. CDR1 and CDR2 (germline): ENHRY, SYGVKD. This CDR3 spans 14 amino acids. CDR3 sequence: CAISIGGGKETQYF. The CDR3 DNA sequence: TGTGCCATCAGCATCGGGGGGGGGAAAGAGACCCAGTACTTC.

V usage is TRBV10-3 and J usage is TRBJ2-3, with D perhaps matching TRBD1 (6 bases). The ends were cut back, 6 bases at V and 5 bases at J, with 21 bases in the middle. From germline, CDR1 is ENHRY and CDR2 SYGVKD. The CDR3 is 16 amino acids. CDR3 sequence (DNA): TGTGCCATCAGCGCTAACAGGGACGGTGGGGGAGATACGCAGTATTTT. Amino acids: CAISANRDGGGDTQYF.

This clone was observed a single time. CDR3 DNA sequence: TGTGCCAGCAGCGAGAGACAGGGGCGAACTGAAGCTTTCTTT. It specifies CASSERQGRTEAFF. The rearrangement uses TRBV5-6 and TRBJ1-1; the match to TRBD1 covers 8 bases. CDR3 length equals 14 residues. Germline V gene sequence: CDR1 SGHDT, CDR2 YYEEEE. Trimming at V came to 4 bases and at J to 5 bases, leaving 7 bases not matched to a gene. Complete variable domain (other parts from reference TRBV5-6 and TRBJ1-1): DAGVTQSPTHLIKTRGQQVTLRCSPKSGHDTVSWYQQALGQGPQFIFQYYEEEERQRGNFPDRFSGHQFPNYSSELNVNALLLGDSALYLCASSERQGRTEAFFGQGTRLTVV.

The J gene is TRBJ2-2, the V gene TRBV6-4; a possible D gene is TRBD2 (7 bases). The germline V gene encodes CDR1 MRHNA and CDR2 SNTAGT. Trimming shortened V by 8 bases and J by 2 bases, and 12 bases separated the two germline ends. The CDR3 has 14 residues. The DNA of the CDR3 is TGTGCCAGCGGGGGGGCGTCCAACACCGGGGAGCTGTTTTTT. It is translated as CASGGASNTGELFF.

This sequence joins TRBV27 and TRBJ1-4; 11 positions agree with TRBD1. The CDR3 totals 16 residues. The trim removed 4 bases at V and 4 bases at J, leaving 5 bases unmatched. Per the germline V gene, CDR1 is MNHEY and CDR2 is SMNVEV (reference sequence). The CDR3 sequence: CASSYGQGALNEKLFF. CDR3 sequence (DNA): TGTGCCAGCAGTTACGGACAGGGGGCGCTTAATGAAAAACTGTTTTTT.

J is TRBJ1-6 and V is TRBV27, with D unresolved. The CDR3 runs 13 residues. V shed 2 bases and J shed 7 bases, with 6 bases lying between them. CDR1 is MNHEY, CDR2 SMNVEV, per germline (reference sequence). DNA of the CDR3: TGTGCCAGCAGTTTACAGTCCAATTCACCCCTCCACTTT. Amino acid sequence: CASSLQSNSPLHF.

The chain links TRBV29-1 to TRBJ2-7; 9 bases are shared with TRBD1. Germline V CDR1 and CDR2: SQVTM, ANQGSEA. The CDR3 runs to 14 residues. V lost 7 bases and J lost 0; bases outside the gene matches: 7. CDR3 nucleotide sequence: TGCAGCGGTCGAGCGGGACAGGGCTCCTACGAGCAGTACTTC. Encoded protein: CSGRAGQGSYEQYF.

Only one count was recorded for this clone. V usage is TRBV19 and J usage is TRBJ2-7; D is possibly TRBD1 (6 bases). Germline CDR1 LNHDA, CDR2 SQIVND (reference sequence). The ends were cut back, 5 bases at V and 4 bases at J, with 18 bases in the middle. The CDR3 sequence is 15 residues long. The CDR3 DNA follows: TGTGCCAGTAGTCCCCGGGACACCGGCGGTTACGAGCAGTACTTC. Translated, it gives CASSPRDTGGYEQYF. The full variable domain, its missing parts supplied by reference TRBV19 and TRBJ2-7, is DGGITQSPKYLFRKEGQNVTLSCEQNLNHDAMYWYRQDPGQGLRLIYYSQIVNDFQKGDIAEGYSVSREKKESFPLTVTSAQKNPTAFYLCASSPRDTGGYEQYFGPGTRLTVT.

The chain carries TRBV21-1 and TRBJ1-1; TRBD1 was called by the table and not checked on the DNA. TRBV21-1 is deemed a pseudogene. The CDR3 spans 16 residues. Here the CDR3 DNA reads TGTGCCAGCAGCAAATTCTGCGACAGGGCGACCTCTGAAGCTTTCTTT. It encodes CASSKFCDRATSEAFF.

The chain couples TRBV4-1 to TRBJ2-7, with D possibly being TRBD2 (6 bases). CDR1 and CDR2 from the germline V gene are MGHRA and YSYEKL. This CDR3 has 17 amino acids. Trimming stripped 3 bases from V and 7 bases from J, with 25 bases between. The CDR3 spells CASSHPRSAGGFLEQYF. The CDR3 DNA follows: TGCGCCAGCAGCCACCCCCGGTCAGCGGGCGGTTTCTTGGAGCAGTACTTC.

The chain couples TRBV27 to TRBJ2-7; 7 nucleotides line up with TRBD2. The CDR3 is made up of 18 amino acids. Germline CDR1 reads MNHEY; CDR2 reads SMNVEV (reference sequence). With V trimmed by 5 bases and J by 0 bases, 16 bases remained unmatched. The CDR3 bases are TGTGCCAGCAGTCGAAGAGGAAGCGCTAGCGGAAGCTCCTACGAGCAGTACTTC. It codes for CASSRRGSASGSSYEQYF.

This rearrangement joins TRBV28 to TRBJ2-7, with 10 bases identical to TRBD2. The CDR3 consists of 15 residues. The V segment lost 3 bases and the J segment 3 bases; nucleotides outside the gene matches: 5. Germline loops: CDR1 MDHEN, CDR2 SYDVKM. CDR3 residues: CASSFGLAGDYEQYF. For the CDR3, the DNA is TGTGCCAGCAGTTTTGGGCTAGCGGGGGACTACGAGCAGTACTTC.

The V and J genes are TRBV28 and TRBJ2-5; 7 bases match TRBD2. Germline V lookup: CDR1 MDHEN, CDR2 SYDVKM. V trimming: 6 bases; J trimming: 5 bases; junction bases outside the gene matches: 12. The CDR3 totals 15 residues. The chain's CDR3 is CASSHGGRARETQYF. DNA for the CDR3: TGTGCCAGCAGCCATGGGGGGAGGGCCAGGGAGACCCAGTACTTC.

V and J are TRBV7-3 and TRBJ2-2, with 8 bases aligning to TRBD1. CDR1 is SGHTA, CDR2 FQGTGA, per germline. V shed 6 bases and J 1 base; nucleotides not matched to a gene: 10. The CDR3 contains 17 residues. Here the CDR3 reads CASSPQGGIKNTGELFF. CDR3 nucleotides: TGTGCCAGCAGTCCACAGGGGGGCATCAAGAACACCGGGGAGCTGTTTTTT.

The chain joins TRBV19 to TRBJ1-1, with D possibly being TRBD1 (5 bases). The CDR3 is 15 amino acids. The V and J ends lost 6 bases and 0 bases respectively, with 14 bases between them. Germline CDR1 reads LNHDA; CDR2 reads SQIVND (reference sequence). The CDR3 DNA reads TGTGCCAGTAGCGTACAGGACCTCATGAACACTGAAGCTTTCTTT. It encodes CASSVQDLMNTEAFF. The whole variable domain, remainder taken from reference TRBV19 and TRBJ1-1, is DGGITQSPKYLFRKEGQNVTLSCEQNLNHDAMYWYRQDPGQGLRLIYYSQIVNDFQKGDIAEGYSVSREKKESFPLTVTSAQKNPTAFYLCASSVQDLMNTEAFFGQGTRLTVV.

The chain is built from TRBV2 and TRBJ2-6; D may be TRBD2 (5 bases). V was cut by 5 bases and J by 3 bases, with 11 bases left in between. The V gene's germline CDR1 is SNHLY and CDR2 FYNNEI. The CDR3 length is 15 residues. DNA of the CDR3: TGTGCCAGCAGTCTTTACGGGGATGGGGCCAACGTCCTGACTTTC. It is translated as CASSLYGDGANVLTF.

This chain's CDR3 is CASRGTGYLTDTQYF. The CDR3 DNA sequence: TGTGCCAGCAGGGGAACAGGGTACCTCACAGATACGCAGTATTTT. The chain is built from TRBV7-9 and TRBJ2-3; TRBD1 might be the D (6 bases). Between the trimmed V and J ends, which lost 6 bases and 2 bases, there was a span of 15 bases. Germline V gene lookup returns CDR1 SEHNR and CDR2 FQNEAQ (reference sequence). The CDR3 has 15 residues.

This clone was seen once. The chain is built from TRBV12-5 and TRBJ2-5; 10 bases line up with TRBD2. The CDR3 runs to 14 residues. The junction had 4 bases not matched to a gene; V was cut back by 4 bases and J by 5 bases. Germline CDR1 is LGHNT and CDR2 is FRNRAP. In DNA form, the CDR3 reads TGTGCTAGTGGTTCCCAGCGGGAGGGGGAGACCCAGTACTTC. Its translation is CASGSQREGETQYF.

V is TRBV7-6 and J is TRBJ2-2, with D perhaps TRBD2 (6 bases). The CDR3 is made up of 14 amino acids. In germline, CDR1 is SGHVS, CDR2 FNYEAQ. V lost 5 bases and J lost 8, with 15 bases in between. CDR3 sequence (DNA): TGTGCCAGCAGCGCCCCGGGAGTCTCTGGGGAGCTGTTTTTT. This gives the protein CASSAPGVSGELFF.

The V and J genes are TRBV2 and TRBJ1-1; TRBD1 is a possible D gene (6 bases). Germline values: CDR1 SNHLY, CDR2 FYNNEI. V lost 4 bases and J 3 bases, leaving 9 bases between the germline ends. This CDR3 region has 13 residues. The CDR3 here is CASSGQADTEAFF. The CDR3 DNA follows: TGTGCCAGCAGTGGACAGGCGGACACTGAAGCTTTCTTT.

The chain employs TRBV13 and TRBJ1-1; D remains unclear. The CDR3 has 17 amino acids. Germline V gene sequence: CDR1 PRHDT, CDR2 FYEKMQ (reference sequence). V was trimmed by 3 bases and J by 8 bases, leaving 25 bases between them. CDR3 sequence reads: CASSFRPGGSSLAEAFF. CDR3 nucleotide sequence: TGTGCCAGCAGCTTTCGTCCTGGAGGGAGCTCCTTGGCGGAAGCTTTCTTT.

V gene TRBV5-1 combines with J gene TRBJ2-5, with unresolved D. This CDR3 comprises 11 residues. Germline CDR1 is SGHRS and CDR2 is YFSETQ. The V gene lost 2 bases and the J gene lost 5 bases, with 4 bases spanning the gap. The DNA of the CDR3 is TGCGCCAGCAGCTTTCGGGAGACCCAGTACTTC. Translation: CASSFRETQYF.

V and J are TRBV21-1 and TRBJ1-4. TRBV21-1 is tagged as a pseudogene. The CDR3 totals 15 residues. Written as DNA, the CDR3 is TGTGCCAGAAATAGGGAGGGGCGCCGATGTGAAAAACTGTTTTTT. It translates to CARNREGRRCEKLFF.